One sample yielded the 22 T cell receptor beta chains listed below, sequenced in a study of regulatory T cells in long-lasting Graves disease. The sample's time point: newly diagnosed GD, antithyroid drugs for less than 3 months. PBMC-derived RNA was used for the TCR library. Arm-PCR of CDR3 regions and iRepertoire HTBI primers were the basis on which TCR beta libraries were built. TCRdb fed the multiplex PCR reads into MiXCR, producing one record per CDR3 protein. This table has hundreds of thousands of distinct CDR3 sequences, 15% to 20% appearing once. The data were also submitted as part of a second study, on T cells in Graves' hyperthyroidism and ophthalmopathy.

The input for sequencing was peripheral blood mononuclear cells (PBMCs), taken at new diagnosis, from a patient treated with antithyroid drugs. These receptors all stem from a woman in her thirties with Graves disease.

This clonotype was recorded a few times. The genes are TRBV11-3 and TRBJ1-2; TRBD1 is a possible D gene (5 bases). Deletions cut 0 bases from V and 0 bases from J, with 17 bases between. The CDR3 consists of 18 residues. Germline loops: CDR1 SGHNT, CDR2 YENEEA. CDR3: CASSLEWRAPRANYGYTF. The CDR3 DNA reads as TGTGCCAGCAGCTTAGAATGGCGAGCTCCCAGGGCTAACTATGGCTACACCTTC.

A remark on this clonotype: One base away lies a much larger clone, so this may be a sequencing read error. This chain links TRBV29-1 with TRBJ2-5; no clear D. CDR3 length equals 10 residues. CDR1 SQVTM and CDR2 ANQGSEA come from the germline V gene. The CDR3 protein is CSVLIQTQHF. As DNA, the CDR3 is TGCAGCGTTTTGATCCAGACCCAGCACTTC.

This clonotype was observed a single time. CDR3 in DNA: TGTGCCAGCTCACCCTCGATTAGGCAGGGCGAAGAGACCCAGTACTTC. It specifies CASSPSIRQGEETQYF. The J gene is TRBJ2-5, the V gene TRBV18, with D possibly matching TRBD1 (5 bases). The CDR3 length is 16 residues. Trimming stripped 3 bases from V and 3 bases from J, with 17 bases between. Per the germline V gene, CDR1 is KGHSH and CDR2 is LQKENI.

This clonotype was seen a handful of times. The chain couples TRBV20-1 to TRBJ2-1; TRBD2 matches 11 bases. The J segment lost 7 bases and the V segment lost 2 bases, leaving 4 bases of the junction unmatched. CDR3 length equals 14 residues. CDR1 is DFQATT, CDR2 SNEGSKA, per germline (reference sequence). The CDR3 region has the DNA TGCAGTGCTAGACTAGCGGGAGGAATTAATGAGCAGTTCTTC. Protein product: CSARLAGGINEQFF.

This clonotype was observed a handful of times. J is TRBJ1-1 and V is TRBV5-1; 8 bases fit TRBD1. Losses at the gene ends were 5 bases for V and 4 bases for J; bases not matched to a gene: 4. The CDR3 loop spans 13 amino acids. Germline loops: CDR1 SGHRS, CDR2 YFSETQ. The CDR3, as DNA: TGCGCCAGCAGACCCGGACAGGGCACTGAAGCTTTCTTT. This translates into CASRPGQGTEAFF.

A remark on this clonotype: At one of its ends the junction is not consistent with the germline gene, which may arise from a read error. This chain joins TRBV28 and TRBJ2-3; 8 bases line up with TRBD1. Germline V gives CDR1 MDHEN, CDR2 SYDVKM. The CDR3 is made up of 15 amino acids. As DNA, the CDR3 is TGTGTCAGCAGTTCACCGGGACAGGGCACAGATACGCAGTATTTT. Translation gives CVSSSPGQGTDTQYF.

Points on this clonotype: A much larger clone lies a single base off, so this may be a read error. J is TRBJ1-1 and V is TRBV9; D unresolved. The CDR3 is 13 residues long. The V gene lost 2 bases and the J gene lost 6 bases, with 11 bases spanning the gap. Germline V gene lookup returns CDR1 SGDLS and CDR2 YYNGEE. The CDR3 loop reads CASSVPTRAEAFF. The CDR3 region has the DNA TGTGCCAGCAGCGTCCCGACTAGGGCTGAAGCTTTCTTT.

This clonotype has at least ten counts. This chain links TRBV28 with TRBJ2-7; tentatively, D is TRBD1 (7 bases). The V and J ends lost 6 bases and 6 bases respectively, with 15 bases between them. Germline assignment: CDR1 MDHEN and CDR2 SYDVKM. The CDR3 length is 13 residues. CDR3 bases: TGTGCCAGCAGCTCCGGGCAGGGGGGCGAGCAGTACTTC. Amino acid sequence: CASSSGQGGEQYF.

This chain uses TRBV7-3 with TRBJ1-3, with unresolved D. The V and J ends lost 1 base and 1 base respectively, with 8 bases between them. Germline CDR1 is SGHTA and CDR2 is FQGTGA. The CDR3 sequence is 15 residues long. CDR3 residues: CASSLNSGSGNTIYF. CDR3 in DNA: TGTGCCAGCAGCTTAAACAGTGGGTCTGGAAACACCATATATTTT.

This clonotype has just a few counts. The chain is built from TRBV20-1 and TRBJ1-3; D gene uncertain. The germline V gene encodes CDR1 DFQATT and CDR2 SNEGSKA (reference sequence). The CDR3 totals 16 residues. Trimming shortened V by 1 base and J by 0 bases, and 13 bases separated the two germline ends. CDR3: CSARASDTGSGNTIYF. The DNA for the CDR3 is TGCAGTGCTAGAGCGTCAGATACGGGCTCTGGAAACACCATATATTTT.

This clonotype has ten or more counts. As DNA, the CDR3 is TGTGCCAGCAGCCTCTGGGACACCCAAGAGACCCAGTACTTC. This encodes CASSLWDTQETQYF. This rearrangement joins TRBV7-2 to TRBJ2-5, with D tentatively TRBD1 (6 bases). The CDR3 sequence is 14 residues long. V dropped 5 bases and J dropped 1 base, with 11 bases sitting between them. Per the germline V gene, CDR1 is SGHTA and CDR2 is FQGNSA.

This clonotype turned up a few times. The chain links TRBV18 to TRBJ2-5, with D tentatively TRBD1 or TRBD2 (5 bases each). Per germline, CDR1 KGHSH and CDR2 LQKENI. V was pared by 4 bases and J by 5 bases, with 11 bases between. This CDR3 is built from 13 residues. CDR3 bases: TGTGCCAGCTCACAGGGACCAACGGAGACCCAGTACTTC. Translated, it gives CASSQGPTETQYF.

This clonotype was seen repeatedly, ten times or more. The chain uses TRBV12-3 or TRBV12-4 and TRBJ1-2; D is ambiguous. The length of the CDR3 is 13 residues. Trimming stripped 1 base from V and 1 base from J, with 4 bases between. The CDR3 nucleotides read TGTGCCAGCAGTTTAGAGGATAACTATGGCTACACCTTC. This sequence encodes CASSLEDNYGYTF.

This clonotype was seen repeatedly, ten times or more. J is TRBJ1-2 and V is TRBV6-5; D is uncertain. The length of the CDR3 is 15 residues. The V gene's germline CDR1 is MNHEY and CDR2 SVGAGI. V shed 0 bases and J shed 7 bases, with 15 bases lying between them. DNA for the CDR3: TGTGCCAGCAGTTACTCGAAGAACCGAAATAGTGGCTACACCTTC. Encoded protein: CASSYSKNRNSGYTF.

Only one count was recorded for this clonotype. A much larger clone lies one base from this, so it may be a read error. This rearrangement joins TRBV29-1 to TRBJ2-5; D gene unclear. The CDR3 spans 15 residues. Trimming stripped 7 bases from V and 2 bases from J, with 20 bases between. The V gene's germline CDR1 is SQVTM and CDR2 ANQGSEA. The CDR3 here is CSAQTVVNLQETQYF. The DNA for the CDR3 is TGCAGCGCCCAAACTGTCGTCAACTTACAAGAGACCCAGTACTTC.

This sequence joins TRBV12-5 and TRBJ2-1, with D perhaps matching TRBD1 (6 bases). This CDR3 has 18 amino acids. The V end lost 1 base, the J end lost 7 bases, and 23 bases lay between the germline ends. The germline CDR1 and CDR2 sequences are LGHNT and FRNRAP. The CDR3 here is CASGLESKGHIKGNEQFF. CDR3 DNA: TGTGCTAGTGGTTTGGAATCCAAGGGACACATAAAGGGGAATGAGCAGTTCTTC. Full variable domain (outside the CDR3, taken from reference TRBV12-5 and TRBJ2-1): DARVTQTPRHKVTEMGQEVTMRCQPILGHNTVFWYRQTMMQGLELLAYFRNRAPLDDSGMPKDRFSAEMPDATLATLKIQPSEPRDSAVYFCASGLESKGHIKGNEQFFGPGTRLTVL.

The genes are TRBV3-1 and TRBJ1-2; the match to TRBD1 covers 8 bases. CDR3 length: 16 amino acids. V lost 1 base, J lost 7 bases, and 11 bases stayed unmatched. Germline V CDR1 and CDR2: LGHDT, YNNKEL (reference sequence). CDR3 amino acids: CASSQGQGLSGRGYTF. CDR3 in DNA: TGTGCCAGCAGCCAAGGACAGGGGCTATCGGGGCGTGGCTACACCTTC.

This clonotype was counted between two and nine times. V gene TRBV12-3 or TRBV12-4 combines with J gene TRBJ2-2; TRBD2 matches 7 bases. The CDR3 loop spans 18 amino acids. V shed 3 bases, J shed 5 bases, and the junction held 15 bases outside the gene matches. The CDR3 sequence is CASSFGPIRGGRTGELFF. CDR3 in DNA: TGTGCCAGCAGTTTTGGGCCCATTAGGGGAGGGAGAACCGGGGAGCTGTTTTTT.

This clonotype was recorded at least ten times. The chain has TRBV27 and TRBJ1-1; a possible D gene is TRBD1 (5 bases). The length of the CDR3 is 14 residues. The V end was cut by 3 bases, the J end by 4 bases, with 12 bases between. CDR1 is MNHEY, CDR2 SMNVEV, per germline (reference sequence). CDR3: CASSLGIGGTEAFF. The CDR3 DNA is TGTGCCAGCAGTTTGGGAATTGGGGGCACTGAAGCTTTCTTT.

The chain carries TRBV7-8 and TRBJ1-1; the match to TRBD1 covers 8 bases. Germline V CDR1 and CDR2: SGHVS, FQNEAQ. V was clipped by 4 bases and J by 0 bases; unmatched bases: 7. There are 16 residues in the CDR3. CDR3 residues: CASSSGQGILNTEAFF. Here the CDR3 DNA reads TGTGCCAGCAGCTCAGGACAGGGAATCTTGAACACTGAAGCTTTCTTT. Supplemented by reference TRBV7-8 and TRBJ1-1, the full variable domain reads GAGVSQSPRYKVAKRGQDVALRCDPISGHVSLFWYQQALGQGPEFLTYFQNEAQLDKSGLPSDRFFAERPEGSVSTLKIQRTQQEDSAVYLCASSSGQGILNTEAFFGQGTRLTVV.

This clonotype was counted between two and nine times. Here the CDR3 DNA reads TGTGCCATCAGTCGGGACGGAAGCACAGATACGCAGTATTTT. It translates to CAISRDGSTDTQYF. This chain uses TRBV10-3 with TRBJ2-3; D may match TRBD1 or TRBD2 (5 bases each). The CDR3 runs 14 residues. Germline CDR1 is ENHRY and CDR2 is SYGVKD. Trimming took off 5 bases at V and 0 bases at J, with 9 bases between the two ends.

This clonotype showed up just a few times. The chain carries TRBV9 and TRBJ2-5; D ambiguous. The CDR3 is 15 amino acids. The V and J ends lost 0 bases and 5 bases respectively, with 14 bases between them. CDR1 and CDR2 from the germline V gene are SGDLS and YYNGEE. CDR3 in amino acids: CASSVEFGLGETQYF. CDR3 coding DNA: TGTGCCAGCAGCGTAGAGTTTGGCTTAGGGGAGACCCAGTACTTC. The variable domain in full, with the rest retrieved from reference TRBV9 and TRBJ2-5, is DSGVTQTPKHLITATGQRVTLRCSPRSGDLSVYWYQQSLDQGLQFLIQYYNGEERAKGNILERFSAQQFPDLHSELNLSSLELGDSALYFCASSVEFGLGETQYFGPGTRLLVL.